This T cell receptor (beta chain) is drawn from a study of cytomegalovirus exposure and HLA in healthy donors. Germline lookup yields CDR1 LGHNA and CDR2 YSLEER. V lost 0 bases to trimming and J lost 6 bases; unmatched junction nucleotides: 15. This CDR3 contains 18 residues. Method: immunoSEQ multiplex PCR; TCRdb's copy keeps in-frame clones and lacks some. In the table there are approximately 120,000 clones, roughly 90% of which are singletons. This chain connects TRBV4-3 to TRBJ2-3; 7 nucleotides agree with TRBD2. Sequences were obtained from PBMCs. The TCR originated in a woman aged 18-35 years in good health and CMV-seronegative. The CDR3 DNA follows: TGCGCCAGCAGCCAAGAGCCCCCGGCTAGCGGTCTCTCGGATACGCAGTATTTT. Its protein is CASSQEPPASGLSDTQYF.